These 18 T cell receptor beta chains were sequenced from one sample in a study of cytomegalovirus exposure and HLA in healthy donors. 60 Vbeta and 13 Jbeta primers were used in PCR. The method was immunoSEQ multiplex PCR; TCRdb's version includes in-frame clones alone and lacks a portion of them. The sample holds under 200,000 clones, about 70% seen once. The material sequenced was PBMCs. These receptor sequences come from a woman aged 25 to 39 in good health and CMV-seronegative.

The genes are TRBV18 and TRBJ2-3; 8 bases are shared with TRBD2. This CDR3 has 15 residues. CDR1 is KGHSH and CDR2 is LQKENI in the germline V gene. Trimming removed 1 base from V and 0 bases from J; junction bases left unmatched: 0. CDR3 sequence (DNA): TGTGCCAGCTCACCACGGACTAGCAGCACAGATACGCAGTATTTT. Translation gives CASSPRTSSTDTQYF.

V and J are TRBV6-1 and TRBJ1-1; D possibly corresponds to TRBD1 (5 bases). This CDR3 is 13 amino acids long. Germline V gene lookup returns CDR1 MNHNS and CDR2 SASEGT. The germline V and J ends were trimmed by 6 bases and 0 bases, with 8 bases remaining between them. CDR3 bases: TGTGCCAGCAGAGCAGGGCTGAACACTGAAGCTTTCTTT. Protein: CASRAGLNTEAFF.

Only one count was recorded for this clone. J is TRBJ2-3 and V is TRBV6-6, with TRBD2 matching over 11 bases. The CDR3 runs to 16 residues. Trimming took 0 bases from V and 6 from J; bases not matched to a gene: 5. Germline assignment: CDR1 MNHNY and CDR2 SVGAGI (reference sequence). CDR3 sequence: CASSYSGTSGTDTQYF. CDR3 bases: TGTGCCAGCAGTTACTCCGGGACTAGCGGAACGGATACGCAGTATTTT.

The chain couples TRBV7-6 to TRBJ2-7; TRBD1 agrees at 8 bases. Germline V gene data show CDR1 as SGHVS and CDR2 as FNYEAQ. J gave up 4 bases and V 5 bases, and 7 bases lay outside the gene matches. The CDR3 runs 14 residues. The CDR3 nucleotides read TGTGCCAGCAGCCCGCAACAGGGGGGATACGAGCAGTACTTC. This codes for CASSPQQGGYEQYF.

The chain uses TRBV7-2 and TRBJ1-3; TRBD1 agrees at 9 bases. V lost 4 bases to trimming and J lost 7 bases; unmatched junction nucleotides: 5. The CDR3 sequence is 14 residues long. CDR1 is SGHTA and CDR2 is FQGNSA in the germline V gene. The DNA of the CDR3 is TGTGCCAGCAGCTCCAGACAGGGGGGGAACACCATATATTTT. As protein: CASSSRQGGNTIYF.

This sequence joins TRBV5-1 and TRBJ2-7; D uncertain. From germline, CDR1 is SGHRS and CDR2 YFSETQ. Trimming shortened V by 2 bases and J by 0 bases, and 9 bases separated the two germline ends. This CDR3 is built from 14 residues. The chain's CDR3 is CASSLWRSSYEQYF. The CDR3 DNA reads TGCGCCAGCAGCTTATGGCGGAGCTCCTACGAGCAGTACTTC.

The sample holds a few counts of this clone. The chain uses TRBV27 and TRBJ1-6; D gene ambiguous. The CDR3 covers 12 residues. Trimming removed 6 bases from V and 6 bases from J, with 6 bases in between. Germline CDR1 reads MNHEY; CDR2 reads SMNVEV (reference sequence). The CDR3 region is CASRDFNSPLHF. CDR3 DNA sequence: TGTGCCAGCAGAGACTTTAATTCACCCCTCCACTTT.

The genes are TRBV19 and TRBJ1-1; possible D gene TRBD1, 5 bases. Trimming stripped 3 bases from V and 6 bases from J, with 14 bases between. This CDR3 comprises 14 residues. The V gene's germline CDR1 is LNHDA and CDR2 SQIVND (reference sequence). The CDR3 sequence: CASSIPQGRAEAFF. The DNA of the CDR3 is TGTGCCAGTAGTATCCCCCAGGGAAGGGCTGAAGCTTTCTTT.

A few counts support this clone. The chain couples TRBV29-1 to TRBJ1-5; TRBD1 matches at 10 bases. Germline V gives CDR1 SQVTM, CDR2 ANQGSEA. The CDR3 consists of 12 residues. V dropped 3 bases and J dropped 7; count of bases not matched to a gene: 0. CDR3 nucleotide sequence: TGCAGCGTTGAGGACAGGGGGCAGCCCCAGCATTTT. Translation gives CSVEDRGQPQHF. The full variable domain, in which reference TRBV29-1 and TRBJ1-5 provide the parts outside the CDR3, is SAVISQKPSRDICQRGTSLTIQCQVDSQVTMMFWYRQQPGQSLTLIATANQGSEATYESGFVIDKFPISRPNLTFSTLTVSNMSPEDSSIYLCSVEDRGQPQHFGDGTRLSIL.

This chain links TRBV2 with TRBJ1-6; 10 bases align to TRBD1. The germline gives CDR1 SNHLY, CDR2 FYNNEI. V gave up 4 bases and J gave up 7 bases; unmatched junction bases: 4. This CDR3 has 15 residues. In DNA, the CDR3 is TGTGCCAGCAGTGGAGCGGACAGGGGGAATTCACCCCTCCACTTT. Protein sequence: CASSGADRGNSPLHF.

The rearrangement uses TRBV12-2 and TRBJ2-5; the listed D gene, TRBD2, was not tested against the DNA. The DNA end lines up better with TRBJ2-7; the J call may be wrong. TRBV12-2 is given as a pseudogene. The CDR3 sequence is 18 residues long. The CDR3 bases are TGTGCAAGTCGCTTAGCTGGTAGCGCCTTACAAAACTCCTACGAGCAGTACTTC. Amino acids: CASRLAGSALQNSYEQYF.

This clone was observed a few times. The chain couples TRBV27 to TRBJ2-7; TRBD1 agrees at 8 bases. Germline V gene data show CDR1 as MNHEY and CDR2 as SMNVEV (reference sequence). This CDR3 is built from 13 residues. The V segment lost 2 bases and the J segment 5 bases; nucleotides outside the gene matches: 2. Here the CDR3 reads CASSLRDRNEQYF. The DNA of the CDR3 is TGTGCCAGCAGTTTACGGGACAGGAACGAGCAGTACTTC.

The V and J genes are TRBV5-1 and TRBJ1-1; 9 nucleotides agree with TRBD1. Germline values: CDR1 SGHRS, CDR2 YFSETQ. J was trimmed by 4 bases and V by 5 bases; bases with no gene match: 6. The CDR3 consists of 14 residues. CDR3 in amino acids: CASSREQGATEAFF. CDR3 in DNA: TGCGCCAGCAGTCGGGAACAGGGGGCCACTGAAGCTTTCTTT.

This chain links TRBV7-2 with TRBJ1-2; 8 nucleotides align to TRBD1. V gave up 5 bases and J gave up 8 bases; unmatched junction bases: 7. CDR1 is SGHTA and CDR2 is FQGNSA in the germline V gene. This CDR3 is built from 13 residues. The DNA of the CDR3 is TGTGCCAGCAGCATAGGGACAGGCCGCGGCTACACCTTC. This gives the protein CASSIGTGRGYTF.

The chain carries TRBV6-6 and TRBJ2-6, with a possible D match to TRBD1 (6 bases). The V gene's germline CDR1 is MNHNY and CDR2 SVGAGI (reference sequence). The CDR3 loop spans 16 amino acids. V shed 10 bases and J shed 0 bases, with 16 bases lying between them. The CDR3 here is CAIGYDRFSGANVLTF. The CDR3 DNA reads as TGTGCCATCGGTTACGACAGGTTCTCTGGGGCCAACGTCCTGACTTTC.

V gene TRBV7-2 combines with J gene TRBJ1-2, with a weak D call TRBD1 (6 bases). Germline values: CDR1 SGHTA, CDR2 FQGNSA. This CDR3 spans 15 amino acids. V lost 5 bases and J 8 bases, leaving 21 bases between the germline ends. DNA of the CDR3: TGTGCCAGCAGCCCCTCGGTCGGGGGGGCTGGCGGCTACACCTTC. It yields the protein CASSPSVGGAGGYTF.

V is TRBV25-1 and J is TRBJ2-1; a weak D match, TRBD1 (5 bases). The germline V gene encodes CDR1 MGHDK and CDR2 SYGVNS. V lost 1 base, J lost 2 bases, and 9 bases lay in between. The CDR3 loop spans 15 amino acids. The CDR3 reads CASSESQGPYNEQFF. CDR3 coding DNA: TGTGCCAGCAGTGAATCCCAGGGCCCCTACAATGAGCAGTTCTTC. Filled out from reference TRBV25-1 and TRBJ2-1, the complete variable domain reads EADIYQTPRYLVIGTGKKITLECSQTMGHDKMYWYQQDPGMELHLIHYSYGVNSTEKGDLSSESTVSRIRTEHFPLTLESARPSHTSQYLCASSESQGPYNEQFFGPGTRLTVL.

The chain combines TRBV7-9 with TRBJ2-7; TRBD2 aligns across 7 bases. The CDR3 has 13 residues. V lost 5 bases to trimming and J lost 5 bases; unmatched junction nucleotides: 6. Looked up from germline, CDR1 is SEHNR and CDR2 is FQNEAQ (reference sequence). CDR3 sequence (DNA): TGTGCCAGCAGCCCCCGGACTAGTGACGAGCAGTACTTC. Protein: CASSPRTSDEQYF.